Listed here are 3 T cell receptor beta chains from one sample, sequenced in a study of T cells in localized non-small cell lung cancer. The repertoire was sequenced with immunoSEQ multiplex PCR; TCRdb's copy has only in-frame clones and lacks some. The data hold 25,000 to 30,000 clones, with around 81% observed a single time. This specimen consisted of peripheral blood mononuclear cells, obtained before any cancer treatment. These receptor sequences come from a man aged 35 to 69 with stage III lung adenocarcinoma.

V usage is TRBV10-2 and J usage is TRBJ2-5, with 9 bases identical to TRBD1. J gave up 4 bases and V 5 bases, and 5 bases lay outside the gene matches. The CDR3 runs to 14 residues. Looked up from germline, CDR1 is WSHSY and CDR2 is SAAADI. CDR3 protein: CASSLYRGRETQYF. CDR3 DNA: TGCGCCAGCAGTTTGTACAGGGGGCGAGAGACCCAGTACTTC.

A few counts support this clone. The V and J genes are TRBV19 and TRBJ1-2, with D unresolved. In germline, CDR1 is LNHDA, CDR2 SQIVND (reference sequence). With 0 bases removed from V and 4 bases from J, the gap between germline ends came to 12 bases. The CDR3 loop spans 15 amino acids. The CDR3 sequence is CASSIDWPGIYGYTF. DNA for the CDR3: TGTGCCAGTAGTATAGATTGGCCGGGAATCTATGGCTACACCTTC.

The gene calls are TRBV7-9 and TRBJ2-3, with D possibly TRBD2 on 6 matching bases. Germline V gene lookup returns CDR1 SEHNR and CDR2 FQNEAQ (reference sequence). The CDR3 has 13 residues. V lost 6 bases, J lost 3 bases, and 10 bases lay in between. The CDR3: CASSLGTTDTQYF. In DNA, the CDR3 is TGTGCCAGCAGTCTGGGGACTACAGATACGCAGTATTTT.